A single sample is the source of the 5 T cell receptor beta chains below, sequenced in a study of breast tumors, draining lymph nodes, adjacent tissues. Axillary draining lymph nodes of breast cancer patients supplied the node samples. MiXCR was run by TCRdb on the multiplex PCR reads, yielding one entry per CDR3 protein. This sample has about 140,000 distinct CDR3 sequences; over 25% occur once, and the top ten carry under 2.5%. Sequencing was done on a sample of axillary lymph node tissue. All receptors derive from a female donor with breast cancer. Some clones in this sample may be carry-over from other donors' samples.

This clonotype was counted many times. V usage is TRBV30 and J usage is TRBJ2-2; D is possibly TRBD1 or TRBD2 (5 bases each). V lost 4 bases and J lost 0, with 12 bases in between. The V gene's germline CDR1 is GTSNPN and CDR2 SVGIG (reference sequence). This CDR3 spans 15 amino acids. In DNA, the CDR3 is TGTGCCTGGACAGGGACGTGGACGAACACCGGGGAGCTGTTTTTT. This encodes CAWTGTWTNTGELFF.

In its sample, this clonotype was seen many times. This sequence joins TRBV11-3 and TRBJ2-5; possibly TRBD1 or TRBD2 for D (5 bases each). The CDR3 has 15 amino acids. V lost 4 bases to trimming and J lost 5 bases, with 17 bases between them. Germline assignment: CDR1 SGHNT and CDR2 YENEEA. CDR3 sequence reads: CASSSPVGESETQYF. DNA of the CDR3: TGTGCCAGCAGCTCGCCTGTGGGGGAGTCGGAGACCCAGTACTTC.

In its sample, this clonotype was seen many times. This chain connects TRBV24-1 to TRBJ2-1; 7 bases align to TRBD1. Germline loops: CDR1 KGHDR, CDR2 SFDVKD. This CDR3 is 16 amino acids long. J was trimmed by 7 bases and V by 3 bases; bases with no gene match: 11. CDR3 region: CATSDRRQGARNEQFF. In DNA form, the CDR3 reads TGTGCCACCAGTGATAGAAGACAGGGAGCCAGGAATGAGCAGTTCTTC.

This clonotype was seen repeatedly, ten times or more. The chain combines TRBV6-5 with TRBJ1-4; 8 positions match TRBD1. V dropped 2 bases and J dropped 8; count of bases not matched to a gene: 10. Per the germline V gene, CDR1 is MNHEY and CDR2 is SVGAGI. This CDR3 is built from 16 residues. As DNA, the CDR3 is TGTGCCAGCAGTTACGTTCCGGACAGGGCGGCGGAAAAACTGTTTTTT. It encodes CASSYVPDRAAEKLFF.

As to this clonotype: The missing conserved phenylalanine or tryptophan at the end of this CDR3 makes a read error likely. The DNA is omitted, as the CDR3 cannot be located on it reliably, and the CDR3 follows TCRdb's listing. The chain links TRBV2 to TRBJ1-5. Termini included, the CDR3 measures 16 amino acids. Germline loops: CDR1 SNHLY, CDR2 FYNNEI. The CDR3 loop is CASSEEARLSNQPQHL.